The source of this TCR beta chain is a study of blood T cell repertoires in COVID-19. Method: immunoSEQ multiplex PCR; TCRdb's copy keeps in-frame clones and lacks some. The table has around 150,000 clones, around 79% seen once. Source material: PBMCs or T cells enriched from blood (not recorded which). The source of this sequence is a man aged 45-65 years who had recovered from COVID-19.

In nucleotides, the CDR3 is TGTGCCAGCAGCTTGACAGGGGGTAATTCACCCCTCCACTTT. Its translation is CASSLTGGNSPLHF. This chain uses TRBV9 with TRBJ1-6, with TRBD1 identical over 9 bases. Germline CDR1 reads SGDLS; CDR2 reads YYNGEE. Trimming took 4 bases from V and 6 from J; bases not matched to a gene: 2. There are 14 residues in the CDR3.